This TCR beta chain was sequenced during a study of T cell responses to AZD1222 COVID-19 vaccine. The germline V gene encodes CDR1 LGHDT and CDR2 YNNKEL (reference sequence). The CDR3 consists of 13 residues. The method was immunoSEQ multiplex PCR; TCRdb's version includes in-frame clones alone and lacks a portion of them. The sample shows 150,000 to 200,000 clones, 94% of them seen only once. The gene calls are TRBV3-1 (or the pseudogene TRBV3-2) and TRBJ1-4, with D unresolved. The closer fit of TRBJ2-2 to the DNA end suggests the J call may be wrong. The clonotype was recovered from an adult in good health. Sequences were derived from peripheral blood, sampled on day 0 of AZD1222 vaccination. The CDR3 bases are TGTGCCAGCAGCCAAGATCCGCTAGGGGAGCTGTTTTTT. Residues: CASSQDPLGELFF.